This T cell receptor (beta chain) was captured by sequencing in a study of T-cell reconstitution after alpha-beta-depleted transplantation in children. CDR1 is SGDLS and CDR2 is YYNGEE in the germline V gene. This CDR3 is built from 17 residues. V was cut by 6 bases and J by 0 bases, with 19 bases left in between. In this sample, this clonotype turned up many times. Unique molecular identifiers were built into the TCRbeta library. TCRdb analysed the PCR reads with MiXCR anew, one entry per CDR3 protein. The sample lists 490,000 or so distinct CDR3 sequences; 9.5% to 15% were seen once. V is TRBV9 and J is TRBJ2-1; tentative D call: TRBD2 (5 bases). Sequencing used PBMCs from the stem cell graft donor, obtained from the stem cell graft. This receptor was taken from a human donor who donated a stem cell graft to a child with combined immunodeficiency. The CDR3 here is CASTKWGAASSYNEQFF. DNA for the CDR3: TGTGCCAGCACAAAATGGGGAGCCGCCAGCTCCTACAATGAGCAGTTCTTC. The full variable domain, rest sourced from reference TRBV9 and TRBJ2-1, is DSGVTQTPKHLITATGQRVTLRCSPRSGDLSVYWYQQSLDQGLQFLIQYYNGEERAKGNILERFSAQQFPDLHSELNLSSLELGDSALYFCASTKWGAASSYNEQFFGPGTRLTVL.